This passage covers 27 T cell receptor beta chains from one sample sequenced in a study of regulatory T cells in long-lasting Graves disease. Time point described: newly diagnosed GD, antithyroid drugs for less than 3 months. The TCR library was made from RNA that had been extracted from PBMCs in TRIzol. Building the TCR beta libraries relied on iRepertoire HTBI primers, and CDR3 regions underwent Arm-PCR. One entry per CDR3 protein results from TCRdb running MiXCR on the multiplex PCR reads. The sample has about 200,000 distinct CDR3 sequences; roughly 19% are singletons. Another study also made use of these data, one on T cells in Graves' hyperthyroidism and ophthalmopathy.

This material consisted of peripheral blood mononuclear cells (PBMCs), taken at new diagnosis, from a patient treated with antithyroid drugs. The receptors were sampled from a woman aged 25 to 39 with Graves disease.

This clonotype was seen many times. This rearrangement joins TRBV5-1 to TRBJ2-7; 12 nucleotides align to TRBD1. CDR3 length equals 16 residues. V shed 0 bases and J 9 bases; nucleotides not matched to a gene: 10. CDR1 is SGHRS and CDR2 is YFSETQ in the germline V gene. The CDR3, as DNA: TGCGCCAGCAGCTTGGATCCGGGACAGGGGGCAGACAGGCAGTACTTC. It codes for CASSLDPGQGADRQYF.

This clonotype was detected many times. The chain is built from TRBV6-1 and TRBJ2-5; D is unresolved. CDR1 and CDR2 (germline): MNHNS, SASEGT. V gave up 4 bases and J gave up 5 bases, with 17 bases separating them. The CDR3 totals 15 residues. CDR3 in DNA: TGTGCCAGCAGTGCCCGTTTTCCGCTTAGTGAGACCCAGTACTTC. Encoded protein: CASSARFPLSETQYF.

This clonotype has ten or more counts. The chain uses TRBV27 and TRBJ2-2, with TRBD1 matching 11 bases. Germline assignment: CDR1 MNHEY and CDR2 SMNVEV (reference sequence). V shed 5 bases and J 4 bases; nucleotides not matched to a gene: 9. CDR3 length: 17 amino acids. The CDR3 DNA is TGTGCCAGCAGTAAGGACAGGGGGCGGGTGAGCACCGGGGAGCTGTTTTTT. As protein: CASSKDRGRVSTGELFF.

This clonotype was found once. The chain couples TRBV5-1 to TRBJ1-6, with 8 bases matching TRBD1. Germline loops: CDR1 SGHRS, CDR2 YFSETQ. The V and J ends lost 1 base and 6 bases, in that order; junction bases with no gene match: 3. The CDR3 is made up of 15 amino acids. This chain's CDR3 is CASSLRTGTNSPLHF. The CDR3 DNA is TGCGCCAGCAGCTTGAGGACAGGGACTAATTCACCCCTCCACTTT.

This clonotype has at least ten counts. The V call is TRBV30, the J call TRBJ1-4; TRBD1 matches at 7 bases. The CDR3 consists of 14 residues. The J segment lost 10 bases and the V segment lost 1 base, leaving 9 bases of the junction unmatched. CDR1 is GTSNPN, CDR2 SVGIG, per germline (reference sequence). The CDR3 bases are TGTGCCTGGAGTGCCCGACAGGGATGGGGAAAACTGTTTTTT. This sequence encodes CAWSARQGWGKLFF.

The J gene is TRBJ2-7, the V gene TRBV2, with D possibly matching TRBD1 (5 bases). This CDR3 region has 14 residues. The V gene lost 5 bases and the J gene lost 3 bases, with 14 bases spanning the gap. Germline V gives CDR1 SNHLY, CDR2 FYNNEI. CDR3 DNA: TGTGCCAGCAGTTCCCAGGGCGTCGACTACGAGCAGTACTTC. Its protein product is CASSSQGVDYEQYF.

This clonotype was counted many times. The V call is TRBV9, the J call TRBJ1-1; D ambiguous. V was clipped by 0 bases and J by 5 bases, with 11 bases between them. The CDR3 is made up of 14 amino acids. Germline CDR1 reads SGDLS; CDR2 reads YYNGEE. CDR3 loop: CASSVATDRTEAFF. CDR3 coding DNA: TGTGCCAGCAGCGTAGCTACAGATCGGACTGAAGCTTTCTTT.

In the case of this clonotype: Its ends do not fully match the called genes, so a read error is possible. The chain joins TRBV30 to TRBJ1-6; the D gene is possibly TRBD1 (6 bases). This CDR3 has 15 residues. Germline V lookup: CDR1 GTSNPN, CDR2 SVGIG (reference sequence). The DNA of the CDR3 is TGTGCCTGGAGTGGGGGGGGCAATTATAAATCACCCCTCCACTTT. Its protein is CAWSGGGNYKSPLHF.

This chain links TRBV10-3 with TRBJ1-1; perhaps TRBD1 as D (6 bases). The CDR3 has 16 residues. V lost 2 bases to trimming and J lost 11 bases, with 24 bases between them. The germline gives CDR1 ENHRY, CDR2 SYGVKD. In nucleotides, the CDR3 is TGTGCCATCAGTGAGGGGACCGCAGGGGCCCCGGCGGAGGCTTTCTTT. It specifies CAISEGTAGAPAEAFF.

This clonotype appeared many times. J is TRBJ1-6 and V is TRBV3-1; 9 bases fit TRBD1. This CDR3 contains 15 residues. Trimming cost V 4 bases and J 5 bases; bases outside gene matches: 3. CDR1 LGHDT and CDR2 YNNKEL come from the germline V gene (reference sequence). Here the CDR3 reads CASSRTGDNNSPLHF. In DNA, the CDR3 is TGTGCCAGCAGCCGGACAGGGGATAATAATTCACCCCTCCACTTT.

In DNA, the CDR3 is TGTGCCAGCAGCTTCCTCAGGGGGAAGAGAAATGAGCAGTTCTTC. Its translation: CASSFLRGKRNEQFF. The V call is TRBV7-9, the J call TRBJ2-1, with 7 bases fitting TRBD1. Germline V gives CDR1 SEHNR, CDR2 FQNEAQ (reference sequence). The V and J ends lost 3 bases and 7 bases, in that order; junction bases with no gene match: 9. This CDR3 comprises 15 residues.

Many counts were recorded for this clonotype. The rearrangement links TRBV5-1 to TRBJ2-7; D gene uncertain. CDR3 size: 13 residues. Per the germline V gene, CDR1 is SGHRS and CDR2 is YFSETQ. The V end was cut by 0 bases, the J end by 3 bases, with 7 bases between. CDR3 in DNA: TGCGCCAGCAGCTTGGTTAGCAGCTACGAGCAGTACTTC. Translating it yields CASSLVSSYEQYF.

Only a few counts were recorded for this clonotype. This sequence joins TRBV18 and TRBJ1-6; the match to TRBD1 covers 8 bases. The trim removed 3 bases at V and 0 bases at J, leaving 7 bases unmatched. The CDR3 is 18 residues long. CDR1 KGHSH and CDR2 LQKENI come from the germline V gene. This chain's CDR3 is CASSPRGPGSSYNSPLHF. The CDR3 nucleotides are TGTGCCAGCTCACCCAGGGGGCCCGGAAGCTCCTATAATTCACCCCTCCACTTT.

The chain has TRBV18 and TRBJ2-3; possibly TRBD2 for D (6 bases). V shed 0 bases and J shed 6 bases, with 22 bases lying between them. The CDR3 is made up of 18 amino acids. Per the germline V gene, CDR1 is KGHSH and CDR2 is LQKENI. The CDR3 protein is CASSPPFGLAQTSDTQYF. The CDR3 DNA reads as TGTGCCAGCTCACCACCTTTCGGCCTAGCGCAAACGAGCGATACGCAGTATTTT.

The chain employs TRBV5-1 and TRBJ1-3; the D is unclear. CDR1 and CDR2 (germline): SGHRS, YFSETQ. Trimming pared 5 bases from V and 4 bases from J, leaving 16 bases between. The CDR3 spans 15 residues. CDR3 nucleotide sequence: TGCGCCAGCAGGCGGGAGTCAGCGGCCGGAAACACCATATATTTT. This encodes CASRRESAAGNTIYF. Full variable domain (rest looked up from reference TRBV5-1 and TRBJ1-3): KAGVTQTPRYLIKTRGQQVTLSCSPISGHRSVSWYQQTPGQGLQFLFEYFSETQRNKGNFPGRFSGRQFSNSRSEMNVSTLELGDSALYLCASRRESAAGNTIYFGEGSWLTVV.

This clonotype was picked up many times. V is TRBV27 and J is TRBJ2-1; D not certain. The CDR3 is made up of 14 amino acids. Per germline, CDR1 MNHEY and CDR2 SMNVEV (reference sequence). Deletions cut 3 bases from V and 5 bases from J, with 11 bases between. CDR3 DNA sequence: TGTGCCAGCAGTTTGGTAACGCCCCACAATGAGCAGTTCTTC. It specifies CASSLVTPHNEQFF.

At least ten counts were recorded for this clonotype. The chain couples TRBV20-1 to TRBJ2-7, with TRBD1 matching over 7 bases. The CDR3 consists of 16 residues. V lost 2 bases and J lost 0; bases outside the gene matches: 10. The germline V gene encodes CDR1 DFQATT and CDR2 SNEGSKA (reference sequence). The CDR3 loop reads CSARRLGGSSSYEQYF. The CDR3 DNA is TGCAGTGCTAGAAGGTTAGGGGGCTCTAGCTCCTACGAGCAGTACTTC.

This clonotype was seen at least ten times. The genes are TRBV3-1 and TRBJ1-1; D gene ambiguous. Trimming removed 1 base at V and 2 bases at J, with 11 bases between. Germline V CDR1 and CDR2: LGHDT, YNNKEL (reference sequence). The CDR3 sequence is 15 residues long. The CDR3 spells CASSQGVAANTEAFF. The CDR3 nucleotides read TGTGCCAGCAGCCAAGGAGTCGCCGCCAACACTGAAGCTTTCTTT.

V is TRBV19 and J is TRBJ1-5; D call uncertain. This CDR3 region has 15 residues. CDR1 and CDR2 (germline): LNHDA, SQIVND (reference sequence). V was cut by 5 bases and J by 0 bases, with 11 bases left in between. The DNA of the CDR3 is TGTGCCAGTAGTCCAGTACTCCTTAGCAATCAGCCCCAGCATTTT. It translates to CASSPVLLSNQPQHF.

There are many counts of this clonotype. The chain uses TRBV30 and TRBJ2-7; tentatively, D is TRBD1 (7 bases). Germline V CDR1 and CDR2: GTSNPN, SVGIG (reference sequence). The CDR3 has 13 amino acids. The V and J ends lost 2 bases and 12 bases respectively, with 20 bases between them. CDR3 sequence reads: CAWSPLPEGARYF. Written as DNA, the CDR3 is TGTGCCTGGAGTCCACTACCGGAGGGGGCGAGGTACTTC.

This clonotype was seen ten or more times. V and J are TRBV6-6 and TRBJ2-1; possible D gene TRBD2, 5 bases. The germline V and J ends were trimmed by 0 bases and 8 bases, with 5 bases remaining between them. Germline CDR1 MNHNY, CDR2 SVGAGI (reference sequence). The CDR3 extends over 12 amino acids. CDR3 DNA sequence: TGTGCCAGCAGTTACTCGAGGGATGAGCAGTTCTTC. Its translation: CASSYSRDEQFF.

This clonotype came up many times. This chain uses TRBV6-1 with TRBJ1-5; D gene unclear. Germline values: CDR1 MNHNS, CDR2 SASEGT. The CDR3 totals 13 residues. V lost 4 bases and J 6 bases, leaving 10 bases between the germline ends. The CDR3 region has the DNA TGTGCCAGCAGTGGAGATAGGGTTCAGCCCCAGCATTTT. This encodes CASSGDRVQPQHF.

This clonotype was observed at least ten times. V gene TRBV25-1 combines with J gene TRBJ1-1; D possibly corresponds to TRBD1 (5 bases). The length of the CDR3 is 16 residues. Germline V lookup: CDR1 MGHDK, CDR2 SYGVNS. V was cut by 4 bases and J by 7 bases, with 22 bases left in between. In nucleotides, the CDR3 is TGTGCCAGCAGTGGCAGGGTTTCGTATTATTGGGATGAAGCTTTCTTT. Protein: CASSGRVSYYWDEAFF.

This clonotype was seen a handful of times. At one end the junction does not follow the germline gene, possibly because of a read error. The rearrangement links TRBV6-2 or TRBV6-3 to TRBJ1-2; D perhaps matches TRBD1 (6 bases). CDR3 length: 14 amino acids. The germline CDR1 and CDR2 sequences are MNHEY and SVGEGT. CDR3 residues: CTSSYGASGAGYTF. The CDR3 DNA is TGTACCAGCAGTTACGGGGCTTCGGGGGCCGGCTACACCTTC.

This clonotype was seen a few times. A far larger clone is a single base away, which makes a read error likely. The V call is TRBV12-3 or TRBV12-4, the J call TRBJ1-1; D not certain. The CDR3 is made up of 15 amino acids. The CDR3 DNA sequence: TGTGCCAGCAGCTTAGCCGTTAGGAGTGACACTGAAGCTTTCTTT. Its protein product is CASSLAVRSDTEAFF.

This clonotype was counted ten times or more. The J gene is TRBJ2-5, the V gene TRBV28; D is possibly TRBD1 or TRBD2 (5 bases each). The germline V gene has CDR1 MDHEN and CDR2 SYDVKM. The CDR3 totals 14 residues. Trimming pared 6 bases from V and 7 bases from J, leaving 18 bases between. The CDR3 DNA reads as TGTGCCAGCAGACCCAGATTTGTGGGGGTGACCCAGTACTTC. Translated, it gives CASRPRFVGVTQYF.

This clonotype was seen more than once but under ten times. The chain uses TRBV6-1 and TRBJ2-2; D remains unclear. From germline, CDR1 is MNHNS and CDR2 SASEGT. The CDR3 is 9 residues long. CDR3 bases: TGTGGGGGTGGCGGGGAGCTGTTTTTT. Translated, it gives CGGGGELFF.